The 30 T cell receptor beta chains reported below all come from one sample, sequenced in a study of blood T cell repertoires in COVID-19. Sequencing used immunoSEQ multiplex PCR; TCRdb keeps in-frame clones, though not all of them. Here the sample spans tens of thousands of clones, roughly three quarters being singletons. Sequenced: peripheral blood. These receptors all come from a man between 65 and 80 years old with COVID-19, enrolled during active disease.

This clone was counted only a few times. V usage is TRBV11-2 and J usage is TRBJ2-7; 10 bases align to TRBD2. This CDR3 spans 16 amino acids. V gave up 3 bases and J gave up 0 bases; unmatched junction bases: 5. The germline V gene encodes CDR1 SGHAT and CDR2 FQNNGV. The CDR3 nucleotides are TGTGCCAGCAGCTTGGGATGGACTAGCGGCTCCTACGAGCAGTACTTC. Translation: CASSLGWTSGSYEQYF.

This sequence joins TRBV6-5 and TRBJ2-7; TRBD2 aligns across 11 bases. Germline CDR1 is MNHEY and CDR2 is SVGAGI. This CDR3 region has 15 residues. Germline trimming cut 7 bases from V and 3 bases from J; bases unmatched to any gene: 8. This CDR3 reads CASMLLAGDNYEQYF. In DNA form, the CDR3 reads TGTGCCAGCATGTTACTAGCGGGGGATAACTACGAGCAGTACTTC.

This chain links TRBV12-5 with TRBJ2-1; a possible D gene is TRBD2 (6 bases). The CDR3 is 16 amino acids. Trimming pared 6 bases from V and 2 bases from J, leaving 17 bases between. The germline V gene has CDR1 LGHNT and CDR2 FRNRAP. CDR3 DNA: TGTGCTAGTGGCTCAAGTAACCTAGCGCCCTACAATGAGCAGTTCTTC. As protein: CASGSSNLAPYNEQFF.

This chain uses TRBV29-1 with TRBJ2-7, with a weak D call TRBD1 (6 bases). This CDR3 region has 11 residues. Germline lookup yields CDR1 SQVTM and CDR2 ANQGSEA. V lost 6 bases and J lost 7, with 13 bases in between. DNA of the CDR3: TGCAGCGTAGGACAGATAAGGGAGCAGTACTTC. Amino acids: CSVGQIREQYF.

The chain is built from TRBV6-2 or TRBV6-3 and TRBJ2-1; tentative D call: TRBD2 (6 bases). This CDR3 has 14 residues. V lost 6 bases to trimming and J lost 0 bases, with 9 bases between them. In germline, CDR1 is MNHEY, CDR2 SVGEGT. The CDR3 sequence: CASSLADSYNEQFF. The CDR3 bases are TGTGCCAGCAGCTTAGCGGACTCCTACAATGAGCAGTTCTTC.

Written as DNA, the CDR3 is TGTGCCATCAGTGAGTCGGTACTGAACTATGGCTACACCTTC. Encoded protein: CAISESVLNYGYTF. The rearrangement uses TRBV10-3 and TRBJ1-2; unclear D gene. Germline CDR1 reads ENHRY; CDR2 reads SYGVKD. The CDR3 has 14 amino acids. V dropped 0 bases and J dropped 2 bases, with 7 bases sitting between them.

This chain connects TRBV3-1 (or the pseudogene TRBV3-2) to TRBJ2-5, with D perhaps TRBD2 (6 bases). Germline loops: CDR1 LGHDT, CDR2 YNNKEL (reference sequence). The V and J ends lost 4 bases and 5 bases respectively, with 20 bases between them. CDR3 length equals 16 residues. Here the CDR3 DNA reads TGTGCCAGCAGCCTGAGACAATCTCCGAGCGGGGAGACCCAGTACTTC. Protein product: CASSLRQSPSGETQYF.

CDR3 sequence (DNA): TGCGCCAGCAGCTCCCCCGGGACTAGCGGGACCTCCTACAATGAGCAGTTCTTC. Translated, it gives CASSSPGTSGTSYNEQFF. This chain connects TRBV5-1 to TRBJ2-1; TRBD2 matches at 13 bases. The germline gives CDR1 SGHRS, CDR2 YFSETQ. With V trimmed by 3 bases and J by 0 bases, 6 bases remained unmatched. There are 18 residues in the CDR3.

The CDR3 coding sequence is TGTGCCAGCAGCGCCGGGAGCAATCAGCCCCAGCATTTT. Its translation: CASSAGSNQPQHF. V gene TRBV6-5 combines with J gene TRBJ1-5; D not certain. Germline CDR1 MNHEY, CDR2 SVGAGI. This CDR3 contains 13 residues. V was cut by 6 bases and J by 1 base, with 7 bases left in between.

This chain joins TRBV18 and TRBJ2-7; 10 bases map to TRBD1. The CDR3 consists of 15 residues. From germline, CDR1 is KGHSH and CDR2 LQKENI. Losses at the gene ends were 0 bases for V and 4 bases for J; bases not matched to a gene: 3. CDR3: CASSPPGQGSYEQYF. The CDR3 DNA reads TGTGCCAGCTCACCACCGGGACAGGGGTCGTACGAGCAGTACTTC.

The chain combines TRBV6-5 with TRBJ1-2; D uncertain. The CDR3 spans 13 residues. Between the trimmed V and J ends, which lost 2 bases and 5 bases, there was a span of 9 bases. In germline, CDR1 is MNHEY, CDR2 SVGAGI. The CDR3 coding sequence is TGTGCCAGCAGTTACCGCGGCTTATATGGCTACACCTTC. Encoded protein: CASSYRGLYGYTF.

J is TRBJ1-1 and V is TRBV5-1; D may be TRBD1 (6 bases). Per germline, CDR1 SGHRS and CDR2 YFSETQ. The germline V and J ends were trimmed by 4 bases and 0 bases, with 13 bases remaining between them. The CDR3 consists of 15 residues. CDR3 DNA sequence: TGCGCCAGCAGCAACACAGGGATGATGAACACTGAAGCTTTCTTT. Amino acids: CASSNTGMMNTEAFF.

The gene calls are TRBV19 and TRBJ1-2; D might be TRBD1 (5 bases). Trimming took 6 bases from V and 8 from J, leaving 13 bases between them. The length of the CDR3 is 12 residues. CDR1 is LNHDA and CDR2 is SQIVND in the germline V gene (reference sequence). This CDR3 is CASREGPDGYTF. CDR3 nucleotides: TGTGCCAGTAGGGAGGGACCGGACGGCTACACCTTC.

Judged by abundance, this clone is medium-sized. The chain links TRBV10-3 to TRBJ1-4; D is ambiguous. The CDR3 spans 14 residues. V was pared by 4 bases and J by 8 bases, with 14 bases between. Germline lookup yields CDR1 ENHRY and CDR2 SYGVKD. CDR3 sequence: CAISGSGSREKLFF. The CDR3 DNA is TGTGCCATCAGTGGATCAGGATCCCGGGAAAAACTGTTTTTT.

This rearrangement joins TRBV7-2 to TRBJ2-7; TRBD2 agrees at 11 bases. The germline gives CDR1 SGHTA, CDR2 FQGNSA. The CDR3 contains 16 residues. V lost 3 bases, J lost 3 bases, and 7 bases stayed unmatched. CDR3 coding DNA: TGTGCCAGCAGCTTCACTAGCGGGAGTTCTTACTACGAGCAGTACTTC. Its translation: CASSFTSGSSYYEQYF.

The J gene is TRBJ2-7, the V gene TRBV30; a possible D gene is TRBD1 (5 bases). The V gene's germline CDR1 is GTSNPN and CDR2 SVGIG (reference sequence). The V and J ends lost 1 base and 3 bases respectively, with 13 bases between them. CDR3 size: 14 residues. DNA for the CDR3: TGTGCCTGGAGTGGACAGATATTACGCTACGAGCAGTACTTC. It is translated as CAWSGQILRYEQYF. The entire variable domain, with the rest obtained from reference TRBV30 and TRBJ2-7, is as follows: SQTIHQWPATLVQPVGSPLSLECTVEGTSNPNLYWYRQAAGRGLQLLFYSVGIGQISSEVPQNLSASRPQDRQFILSSKKLLLSDSGFYLCAWSGQILRYEQYFGPGTRLTVT.

This clone was counted between two and nine times. The chain employs TRBV19 and TRBJ1-5, with D tentatively TRBD1 (6 bases). Trimming took off 7 bases at V and 4 bases at J, with 14 bases between the two ends. Germline CDR1 and CDR2: LNHDA and SQIVND (reference sequence). The CDR3 contains 14 residues. CDR3 region: CASTLGQINQPQHF. The CDR3 nucleotides are TGTGCCAGTACTCTTGGACAGATTAATCAGCCCCAGCATTTT.

The chain uses TRBV6-5 and TRBJ2-2, with D maybe TRBD2 (6 bases). V was trimmed by 0 bases and J by 6 bases, leaving 8 bases between them. This CDR3 is 14 amino acids long. The germline gives CDR1 MNHEY, CDR2 SVGAGI. The CDR3 here is CASSYSRGAGELFF. CDR3 nucleotides: TGTGCCAGCAGTTACTCGCGGGGCGCCGGGGAGCTGTTTTTT.

V and J are TRBV12-3 or TRBV12-4 and TRBJ1-1; no firm D call. V shed 7 bases and J shed 11 bases, with 14 bases lying between them. The CDR3 runs 11 residues. The CDR3 spells CASTIPGRAFF. In DNA, the CDR3 is TGTGCCAGCACCATCCCTGGGAGGGCTTTCTTT.

With respect to this clone: Other nucleotide sequences in the sample specify the same CDR3. This chain links TRBV19 with TRBJ2-3; no reliable D call. V lost 2 bases to trimming and J lost 5 bases, with 8 bases between them. Germline CDR1 reads LNHDA; CDR2 reads SQIVND (reference sequence). This CDR3 is 13 amino acids long. The CDR3, as DNA: TGTGCCAGTAGTATACGGCGAGGAGATACGCAGTATTTT. It specifies CASSIRRGDTQYF.

The CDR3 DNA sequence: TGTGCCAGCAGTTACGGGGCAGTTAGCACAGATACGCAGTATTTT. Translating it yields CASSYGAVSTDTQYF. V is TRBV6-2 or TRBV6-3 and J is TRBJ2-3; D may be TRBD1 (5 bases). The CDR3 totals 15 residues. V shed 2 bases and J shed 0 bases, with 9 bases lying between them. Germline V gene data show CDR1 as MNHEY and CDR2 as SVGEGT.

The V call is TRBV5-6, the J call TRBJ2-7, with 13 nucleotides matching TRBD2. The germline gives CDR1 SGHDT, CDR2 YYEEEE. There are 18 residues in the CDR3. J gave up 0 bases and V 4 bases, and 10 bases lay outside the gene matches. CDR3 nucleotide sequence: TGTGCCAGCAGCACCCGCGGACTAGCGGGGGAAAGCTCCTACGAGCAGTACTTC. It is translated as CASSTRGLAGESSYEQYF.

V gene TRBV28 combines with J gene TRBJ2-7; TRBD1 aligns across 8 bases. CDR1 is MDHEN and CDR2 is SYDVKM in the germline V gene. CDR3 size: 18 residues. The V segment lost 4 bases and the J segment 1 base; nucleotides outside the gene matches: 15. Here the CDR3 reads CASSSRWTGPQWSYEQYF. DNA of the CDR3: TGTGCCAGCAGTTCGAGATGGACAGGGCCCCAGTGGTCCTACGAGCAGTACTTC.

The chain links TRBV5-1 to TRBJ2-7; no reliable D call. Germline CDR1 SGHRS, CDR2 YFSETQ. The CDR3 is 13 residues long. V lost 0 bases and J 9 bases, leaving 13 bases between the germline ends. The CDR3: CASSLGGSARQYF. The CDR3 DNA reads TGCGCCAGCAGCTTGGGTGGCTCAGCGAGGCAGTACTTC.

The V and J genes are TRBV11-3 and TRBJ2-3, with 9 bases matching TRBD2. This CDR3 has 16 residues. Unmatched junction bases numbered 9, after V lost 5 bases and J lost 3 bases. CDR1 SGHNT and CDR2 YENEEA come from the germline V gene. The CDR3 reads CASSPGGSGRTDTQYF. The DNA for the CDR3 is TGTGCCAGCAGCCCAGGAGGTAGCGGGAGAACAGATACGCAGTATTTT.

V gene TRBV27 combines with J gene TRBJ2-1, with 8 bases matching TRBD2. The CDR3 totals 17 residues. Germline-derived CDR1 and CDR2 are MNHEY and SMNVEV (reference sequence). The V gene end was trimmed by 2 bases and the J gene end by 9 bases; junction bases not matched to a gene: 15. CDR3 in amino acids: CASSLRAGTSLIGEQFF. In DNA form, the CDR3 reads TGTGCCAGCAGTTTACGGGCCGGGACTAGTCTTATCGGTGAGCAGTTCTTC.

The rearrangement uses TRBV9 and TRBJ2-1; TRBD2 aligns across 11 bases. With 1 base clipped from V and 2 bases from J, the junction kept 14 bases outside the gene matches. This CDR3 is built from 20 residues. CDR1 SGDLS and CDR2 YYNGEE come from the germline V gene. CDR3: CASSVMTSGASQLTYNEQFF. CDR3 DNA: TGTGCCAGCAGCGTAATGACTAGCGGGGCGTCCCAACTCACCTACAATGAGCAGTTCTTC.

The sample holds a few counts of this clone. The junction departs from the called germline gene at one end, perhaps through a read error. The genes are TRBV7-7 and TRBJ2-2; TRBD2 might be the D (5 bases). Germline CDR1 is SSHAT and CDR2 is FNYEAQ (reference sequence). The CDR3 extends over 17 amino acids. The CDR3 here is CASSLDILRGNTGELFF. The DNA of the CDR3 is TGTGCTAGCAGCTTAGACATTTTACGGGGGAACACCGGGGAGCTGTTTTTT.

The chain uses TRBV4-3 and TRBJ2-1; 9 positions match TRBD2. CDR3 length: 16 amino acids. The J segment lost 4 bases and the V segment lost 2 bases, leaving 6 bases of the junction unmatched. Germline CDR1 and CDR2: LGHNA and YSLEER. The CDR3 region is CASSQSLAGNYNEQFF. The CDR3 DNA sequence: TGCGCCAGCAGCCAAAGTCTAGCGGGGAATTACAATGAGCAGTTCTTC.

This clone showed up just once. The chain couples TRBV6-1 to TRBJ1-5; maybe TRBD1 (5 bases). This CDR3 has 15 residues. CDR1 and CDR2 (germline): MNHNS, SASEGT. The V end was cut by 1 base, the J end by 2 bases, with 9 bases between. CDR3 in amino acids: CASSEGTLGNQPQHF. The CDR3 coding sequence is TGTGCCAGCAGTGAAGGGACACTTGGCAATCAGCCCCAGCATTTT.